These T cell receptor beta chains were read from a single sample in a study of shared clonotypes between healthy human individuals. The method was immunoSEQ multiplex PCR; TCRdb's version includes in-frame clones alone and lacks a portion of them. The sample has roughly 890,000 clones, around 93% seen once. Sequences were obtained from naive CD8+ T cells sorted from blood. Every receptor here comes from a man aged 25-45 years in good health. The CDR3 runs from the conserved cysteine through the conserved F or W. D genes are given only for firm matches. Where a row states a size, it is once, few, many or the class of an expanded clone; other rows omit it.

TRBV5-1	.	TRBJ1-4	TRBD1	CASSVTGLNEKLFF	TGCGCCAGCAGCGTGACAGGGCTTAATGAAAAACTGTTTTTT
TRBV28	.	TRBJ2-6	TRBD1	CASSLRDRGFGANVLTF	TGTGCCAGCAGTCTCCGGGACAGGGGGTTCGGGGCCAACGTCCTGACTTTC
TRBV10-2	once	TRBJ2-3	.	CASMYPPAVDTQYF	TGCGCCAGCATGTATCCCCCCGCGGTAGATACGCAGTATTTT
TRBV7-9	.	TRBJ1-4	.	CASSLVSAGPKTEKLFF	TGTGCCAGCAGCTTAGTTTCGGCAGGCCCCAAGACGGAAAAACTGTTTTTT
TRBV27	.	TRBJ2-2	TRBD2	CASSLSSGRAAGELFF	TGTGCCAGCAGTTTATCCAGCGGGAGGGCAGCCGGGGAGCTGTTTTTT
TRBV27	.	TRBJ2-1	.	CASSSGTATYNEQFF	TGTGCCAGCAGTAGCGGGACAGCCACCTACAATGAGCAGTTCTTC
TRBV27	.	TRBJ2-2	TRBD2	CASSNLGTSGIRGELFF	TGTGCCAGCAGTAATTTAGGGACTAGCGGGATTCGGGGGGAGCTGTTTTTT
TRBV11-2	.	TRBJ1-1	.	CASSKHGSEAFF	TGTGCCAGCAGCAAACACGGCTCTGAAGCTTTCTTT
TRBV7-3	.	TRBJ2-1	TRBD2	CASSQGLAEYNEQFF	TGTGCCAGCAGCCAGGGACTAGCGGAGTACAATGAGCAGTTCTTC
TRBV6-6	.	TRBJ2-5	.	CASSYGETQYF	TGTGCCAGCAGTTATGGTGAGACCCAGTACTTC
TRBV7-2	once	TRBJ2-3	.	CASSLDVTDTQYF	TGTGCCAGCAGCTTAGACGTCACAGATACGCAGTATTTT
TRBV5-1	once	TRBJ2-1	TRBD1	CASSIRTGTSYNEQFF	TGCGCCAGCAGCATAAGGACAGGAACCTCCTACAATGAGCAGTTCTTC
TRBV7-8	.	TRBJ2-3	.	CASSAIVSTDTQYF	TGTGCCAGCAGCGCCATCGTCAGCACAGATACGCAGTATTTT
TRBV6-5	.	TRBJ2-3	.	CASRGVLTDTQYF	TGTGCCAGCAGGGGGGTGCTCACAGATACGCAGTATTTT
TRBV28	.	TRBJ2-3	.	CASSLATGTTDTQYF	TGTGCCAGCAGTTTAGCGACGGGCACCACAGATACGCAGTATTTT
TRBV10-3	few	TRBJ2-1	.	CAISESGGGLNNEQFF	TGTGCCATCAGTGAGTCGGGGGGAGGTTTAAACAATGAGCAGTTCTTC
TRBV29-1	.	TRBJ2-2	TRBD2	CSVELAGANTGELFF	TGCAGCGTAGAACTAGCGGGAGCCAACACCGGGGAGCTGTTTTTT
TRBV18	.	TRBJ2-3	.	CASSPTPRRAGITDTQYF	TGTGCCAGCTCACCTACCCCACGTCGGGCGGGAATCACAGATACGCAGTATTTT
TRBV5-6	.	TRBJ2-1	TRBD1	CASSLHAGGARGEQFF	TGTGCCAGCAGCTTACACGCAGGGGGCGCGAGGGGTGAGCAGTTCTTC
TRBV2	.	TRBJ2-7	.	CASSALVSYEQYF	TGTGCCAGCAGTGCTCTAGTGTCCTACGAGCAGTACTTC
TRBV10-1	.	TRBJ2-1	.	CASSEGTKQFF	TGCGCCAGCAGTGAGGGGACAAAACAGTTCTTC
TRBV6-6	.	TRBJ2-3	TRBD2	CASTNGVAGVGDTQYF	TGTGCCAGCACCAACGGGGTAGCGGGAGTTGGAGATACGCAGTATTTT
TRBV4-1	.	TRBJ2-7	.	CASSQVEGSSYEQYF	TGCGCCAGCAGCCAAGTCGAGGGAAGCTCCTACGAGCAGTACTTC
TRBV29-1	.	TRBJ1-4	.	CSVEGGTGEKLFF	TGCAGCGTTGAGGGGGGGACTGGTGAAAAACTGTTTTTT
TRBV4-3	.	TRBJ1-4	TRBD1	CASSQETGGVEEKLFF	TGCGCCAGCAGCCAAGAAACAGGGGGAGTAGAAGAAAAACTGTTTTTT
TRBV5-6	.	TRBJ2-2	.	CASSSRPGELFF	TGTGCCAGCAGCTCTAGACCCGGGGAGCTGTTTTTT
TRBV4-3	.	TRBJ2-7	.	CASSPNGGQPYF	TGCGCCAGCAGCCCGAATGGCGGACAGCCATACTTC
TRBV7-9	.	TRBJ2-2	TRBD1	CASSSTDRDRGPGELFF	TGTGCCAGCAGCTCGACGGACCGGGACAGGGGTCCCGGGGAGCTGTTTTTT
TRBV28	once	TRBJ1-4	.	CASSLFRKEKLFF	TGTGCCAGCAGTTTATTCAGGAAGGAAAAACTGTTTTTT
TRBV9	.	TRBJ1-1	.	CASSVVRGVETEAFF	TGTGCCAGCAGCGTAGTGCGGGGCGTTGAGACTGAAGCTTTCTTT
TRBV7-9	.	TRBJ2-7	TRBD1	CASEGARAPYEQYF	TGTGCCAGCGAGGGGGCGAGGGCCCCCTACGAGCAGTACTTC
TRBV5-6	.	TRBJ1-1	.	CASSLWDPTEAFF	TGTGCCAGCAGCTTGTGGGATCCCACTGAAGCTTTCTTT
TRBV30	once	TRBJ2-7	TRBD2	CAWSWTSSEQYF	TGTGCCTGGAGTTGGACTAGCTCCGAGCAGTACTTC
TRBV9	.	TRBJ2-3	TRBD2	CASSVVRTSGSTDTQYF	TGTGCCAGCAGCGTAGTAAGGACTAGCGGTAGCACAGATACGCAGTATTTT
TRBV5-1	.	TRBJ2-1	.	CASSLEVASVNYNEQFF	TGCGCCAGCAGCTTGGAAGTGGCTAGCGTTAACTACAATGAGCAGTTCTTC
TRBV7-9	once	TRBJ2-7	TRBD2	CASSPRVPSGLTYEQYF	TGTGCCAGCAGCCCCAGGGTCCCTAGCGGTCTTACCTACGAGCAGTACTTC
TRBV4-1	.	TRBJ2-5	TRBD1	CASSQDRGAETQYF	TGCGCCAGCAGCCAGGACAGGGGCGCAGAGACCCAGTACTTC
TRBV7-9	.	TRBJ2-1	TRBD2	CASSLELAGDNEQFF	TGTGCCAGCAGCTTAGAACTAGCGGGAGATAATGAGCAGTTCTTC
TRBV29-1	.	TRBJ2-2	TRBD1	CSVESNRGHIGELFF	TGCAGCGTTGAATCGAACAGGGGACACATCGGGGAGCTGTTTTTT
TRBV10-1	.	TRBJ2-1	.	CASSERPVNYNEQFF	TGCGCCAGCAGTGAAAGGCCAGTCAACTACAATGAGCAGTTCTTC
TRBV4-1	.	TRBJ1-5	TRBD1	CASSDWTGSQPQHF	TGCGCCAGCAGCGACTGGACAGGGAGTCAGCCCCAGCATTTT
TRBV4-2	.	TRBJ2-2	TRBD2	CASSQVVALAGVNGELFF	TGTGCCAGCAGCCAAGTCGTGGCACTAGCGGGAGTAAACGGGGAGCTGTTTTTT
TRBV25-1	.	TRBJ2-2	.	CASSEYGGTNTGELFF	TGTGCCAGCAGTGAATATGGCGGAACGAACACCGGGGAGCTGTTTTTT
TRBV7-9	.	TRBJ1-4	TRBD1	CASSRIRDRDEEKLFF	TGTGCCAGCAGCCGTATCCGGGACAGGGATGAAGAAAAACTGTTTTTT